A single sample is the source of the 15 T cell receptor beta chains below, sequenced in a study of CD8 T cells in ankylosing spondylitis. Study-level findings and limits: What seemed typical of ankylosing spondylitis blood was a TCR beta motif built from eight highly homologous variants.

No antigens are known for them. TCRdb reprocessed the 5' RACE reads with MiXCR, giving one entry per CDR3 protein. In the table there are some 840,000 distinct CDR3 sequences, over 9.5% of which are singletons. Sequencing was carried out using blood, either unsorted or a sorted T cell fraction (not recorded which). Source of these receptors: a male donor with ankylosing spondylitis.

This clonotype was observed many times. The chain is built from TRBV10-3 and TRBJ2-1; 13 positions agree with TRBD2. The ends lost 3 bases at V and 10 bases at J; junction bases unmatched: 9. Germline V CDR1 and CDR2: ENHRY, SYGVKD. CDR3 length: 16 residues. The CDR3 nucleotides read TGTGCCATCAGTGATACTAGCGGGAGGGGTGGAGAGGAGCAGTTCTTC. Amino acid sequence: CAISDTSGRGGEEQFF.

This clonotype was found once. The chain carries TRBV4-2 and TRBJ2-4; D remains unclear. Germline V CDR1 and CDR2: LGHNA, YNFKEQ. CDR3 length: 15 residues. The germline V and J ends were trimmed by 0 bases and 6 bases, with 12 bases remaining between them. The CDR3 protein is CASSQDPARGNIQYF. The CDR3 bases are TGTGCCAGCAGCCAAGACCCGGCGCGAGGAAACATTCAGTACTTC.

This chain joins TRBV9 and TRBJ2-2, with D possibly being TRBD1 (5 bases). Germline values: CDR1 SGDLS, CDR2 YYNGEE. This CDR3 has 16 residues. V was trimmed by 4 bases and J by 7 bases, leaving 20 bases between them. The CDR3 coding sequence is TGTGCCAGCAGCTTTAGTAGGGGTACCGAGTTCGGGGAGCTGTTTTTT. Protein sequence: CASSFSRGTEFGELFF.

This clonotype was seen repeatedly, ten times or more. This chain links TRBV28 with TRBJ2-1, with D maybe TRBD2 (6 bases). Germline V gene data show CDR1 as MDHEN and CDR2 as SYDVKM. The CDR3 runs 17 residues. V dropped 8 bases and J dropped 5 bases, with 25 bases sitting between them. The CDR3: CASFPAWVGLGDNEQFF. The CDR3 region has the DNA TGTGCCAGCTTCCCCGCTTGGGTGGGACTTGGAGACAATGAGCAGTTCTTC.

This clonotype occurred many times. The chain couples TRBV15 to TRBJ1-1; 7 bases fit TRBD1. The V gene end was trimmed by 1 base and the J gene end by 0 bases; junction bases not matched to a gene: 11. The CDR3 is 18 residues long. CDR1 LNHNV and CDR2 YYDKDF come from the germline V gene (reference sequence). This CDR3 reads CATSRAQGPLRMNTEAFF. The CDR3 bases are TGTGCCACCAGCAGAGCACAGGGGCCCCTTCGTATGAACACTGAAGCTTTCTTT.

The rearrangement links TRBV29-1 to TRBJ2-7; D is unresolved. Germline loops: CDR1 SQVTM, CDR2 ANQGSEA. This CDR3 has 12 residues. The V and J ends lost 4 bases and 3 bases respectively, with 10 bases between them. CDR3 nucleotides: TGCAGCGTTGTTGGCAACGGCTACGAGCAGTACTTC. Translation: CSVVGNGYEQYF.

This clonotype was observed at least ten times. CDR3: CSASVLLGLFTDTQYF. The CDR3, as DNA: TGCAGTGCTAGTGTACTATTGGGGCTTTTCACAGATACGCAGTATTTT. The rearrangement links TRBV20-1 to TRBJ2-3; TRBD1 is a possible D gene (5 bases). CDR1 and CDR2 (germline): DFQATT, SNEGSKA (reference sequence). This CDR3 comprises 16 residues. Trimming removed 3 bases from V and 2 bases from J, with 18 bases in between.

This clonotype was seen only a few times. In nucleotides, the CDR3 is TGTGCCAGCAGTGAACTGGCGGGACGGGAGACCCAGTACTTC. Translating it yields CASSELAGRETQYF. This chain links TRBV25-1 with TRBJ2-5, with a tentative D call TRBD2 (6 bases). Germline V gene sequence: CDR1 MGHDK, CDR2 SYGVNS. CDR3 length equals 14 residues. Deletions cut 2 bases from V and 5 bases from J, with 12 bases between. The variable domain in full, with the rest retrieved from reference TRBV25-1 and TRBJ2-5, is EADIYQTPRYLVIGTGKKITLECSQTMGHDKMYWYQQDPGMELHLIHYSYGVNSTEKGDLSSESTVSRIRTEHFPLTLESARPSHTSQYLCASSELAGRETQYFGPGTRLLVL.

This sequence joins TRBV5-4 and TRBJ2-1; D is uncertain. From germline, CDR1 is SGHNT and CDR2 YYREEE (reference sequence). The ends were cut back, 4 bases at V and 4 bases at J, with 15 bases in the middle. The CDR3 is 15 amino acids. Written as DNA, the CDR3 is TGTGCCAGCAGCCCGGACGGTTTCCGTTACAATGAGCAGTTCTTC. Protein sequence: CASSPDGFRYNEQFF.

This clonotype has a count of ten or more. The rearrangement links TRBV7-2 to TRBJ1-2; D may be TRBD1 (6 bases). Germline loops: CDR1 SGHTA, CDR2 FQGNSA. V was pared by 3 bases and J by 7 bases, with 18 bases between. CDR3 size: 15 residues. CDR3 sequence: CASSLGRGAGTGYTF. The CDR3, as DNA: TGTGCCAGCAGCTTGGGCAGGGGCGCGGGGACTGGCTACACCTTC.

CDR3 in amino acids: CASSYSGLAGRKTQYF. CDR3 sequence (DNA): TGTGCCAGCAGTTACTCGGGACTAGCGGGGAGAAAGACCCAGTACTTC. This sequence joins TRBV6-2 or TRBV6-3 and TRBJ2-5; 13 bases are a match to TRBD2. This CDR3 has 16 amino acids. The ends lost 0 bases at V and 6 bases at J; junction bases unmatched: 4. Germline assignment: CDR1 MNHEY and CDR2 SVGEGT.

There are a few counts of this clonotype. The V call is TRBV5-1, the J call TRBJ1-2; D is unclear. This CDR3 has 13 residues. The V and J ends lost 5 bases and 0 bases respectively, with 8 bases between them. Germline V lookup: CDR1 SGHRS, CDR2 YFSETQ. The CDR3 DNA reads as TGCGCCAGCAGGGACGTCTCTAACTATGGCTACACCTTC. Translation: CASRDVSNYGYTF.

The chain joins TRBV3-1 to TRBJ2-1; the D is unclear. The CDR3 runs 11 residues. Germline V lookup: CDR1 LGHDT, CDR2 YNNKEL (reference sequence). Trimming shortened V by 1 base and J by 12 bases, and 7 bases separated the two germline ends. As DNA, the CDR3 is TGTGCCAGCAGCCAAGGGTTGATGCAGTTCTTC. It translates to CASSQGLMQFF.

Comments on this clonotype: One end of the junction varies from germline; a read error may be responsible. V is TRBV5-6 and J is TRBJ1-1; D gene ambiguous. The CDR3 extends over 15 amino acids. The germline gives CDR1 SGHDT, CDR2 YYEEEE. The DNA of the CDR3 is TGTGCCAGCAGACTCTTAACACCCAGGAACACTGAAGCTTTATTT. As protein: CASRLLTPRNTEALF.

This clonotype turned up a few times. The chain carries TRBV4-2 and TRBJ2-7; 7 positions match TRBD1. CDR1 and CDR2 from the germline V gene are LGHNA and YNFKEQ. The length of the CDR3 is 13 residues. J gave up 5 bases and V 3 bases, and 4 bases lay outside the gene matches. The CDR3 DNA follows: TGTGCCAGCAGCCAGCTGACAGGGAACGAGCAGTACTTC. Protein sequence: CASSQLTGNEQYF.